This T cell receptor beta chain was sequenced during a study of blood T cell repertoires in COVID-19. The CDR3 spans 14 residues. Trimming took 4 bases from V and 4 from J; bases not matched to a gene: 1. Germline CDR1 SGHDT, CDR2 YYEEEE. Profiling relied on immunoSEQ multiplex PCR, and the TCRdb table lists in-frame clones only, not all of them. This sample has tens of thousands of clones, with roughly 91% found just once. The TCR was taken from a woman at least 80 years old with active COVID-19. Sequencing was performed on peripheral blood. V usage is TRBV5-6 and J usage is TRBJ2-3, with 12 bases aligning to TRBD2. The CDR3, as DNA: TGTGCCAGCAGCCCTAGCGGGAGGGCAGATACGCAGTATTTT. It translates to CASSPSGRADTQYF.